This TCR beta chain was recorded in a study of blood T cell repertoires in COVID-19. Turning to the study itself: The analysed material was cDNA or gDNA that came from T cells, B-cell-depleted T cells, or PBMCs.

In the original analysis: From reference gene primer amplification, estimates of nucleated cell counts were derived. The method was immunoSEQ multiplex PCR; TCRdb's version includes in-frame clones alone and lacks a portion of them. Clonal size and the V and J genes are those of that table, whereas D and trimming came from the DNA. The sample has roughly 180,000 clones; 80% to 90% are singletons. Germline V gene lookup returns CDR1 SGHNT and CDR2 YYREEE (reference sequence). CDR3 length equals 16 residues. Trimming removed 3 bases from V and 3 bases from J; junction bases left unmatched: 12. The receptor comes from a man in his 60s with acute or convalescent COVID-19. The V and J genes are TRBV5-4 and TRBJ2-7, with 7 bases that match TRBD1. The sample consisted of peripheral blood. The CDR3 region has the DNA TGTGCCAGCAGCTCCCCAACCGGGACAGATAACTACGAGCAGTACTTC. Protein: CASSSPTGTDNYEQYF.